This T cell receptor (beta chain) comes out of a study of T cells in Graves' hyperthyroidism and ophthalmopathy. Trimming took 0 bases from V and 4 from J; bases not matched to a gene: 5. Germline V CDR1 and CDR2: SGDLS, YYNGEE. The CDR3 spans 16 residues. Hyperthyroidism in the patients, aged 18 to 65, was newly diagnosed and under 2 months in duration. What was amplified from RNA transcripts were TCR beta CDR3 regions. The TCR CDR3 was amplified in a first-round RT-PCR using the HTBI primer set. Each CDR3 protein is one row after TCRdb ran MiXCR on the multiplex PCR reads. The table includes 650,000 to 700,000 distinct CDR3 sequences, about 18% detected once.

The gene calls are TRBV9 and TRBJ2-1; TRBD2 aligns across 9 bases. The clonotype was recovered from a man aged 45-65 years with Graves' hyperthyroidism. The sequenced sample consisted of blood. The CDR3: CASSVGLAGIYNEQFF. In DNA form, the CDR3 reads TGTGCCAGCAGCGTAGGGCTAGCGGGAATTTACAATGAGCAGTTCTTC.